This T cell receptor (delta chain) is drawn from a study of γδ T cells in repeated Plasmodium falciparum infection (dated by TCRdb to the early 2020s). For the wider study: In the natural-infection arm, Malian children exposed to intense seasonal malaria transmission were enrolled and compared against age and gender matched Australian children. Five or six malaria-naive U.S. adults underwent four controlled human malaria infections by bites from P. falciparum NF54-infected Anopheles stephensi mosquitoes over 644 days. Samples were collected from controlled-infection subjects at baseline, immediately before selected infections, and 21 days after each infection. The gammadelta TCR repertoires from Mali were analysed in two ways: cross-sectionally during periods with no transmission, and longitudinally across episodes of acute febrile malaria. The study looked at how repeated Plasmodium falciparum infection shapes the human gammadelta T cell repertoire, using both natural infection in Mali and controlled human malaria infection.

This clone was seen repeatedly, ten times or more. Its antigen is unknown. The protein TCRdb lists belongs to a much larger clone and differs from this DNA's translation at residue 14, which points to a read error; the protein shown is made from the DNA. From the cysteine through the phenylalanine, the CDR3 covers 23 amino acids. Kept here is only the CDR3 DNA, which spans 69 bases and is read in frame from base 1. Looking up the germline V gene (reference sequence) yields CDR1 VTNFRS and CDR2 LTSSGIE. V is trimmed back by 2 bases and J by 0 bases, and the junction contains 30 bases that no gene match accounts for. Library generation was performed with multiplex PCR. Instrument on record: Illumina MiSeq. Each sorted gammadelta T cell sample was sequenced for both the TCR gamma (TRG) and TCR delta (TRD) chains. Regarding the original processing steps: The repertoire analyses drew on clonotype tree plots, the accumulated frequency of the top 20 clonotypes, and diversity index (DI) and D75 metrics. TCRdb called clones anew from the public reads via CATT; matching DNA rows were later pooled. The V and J calls and clone size come from TCRdb's table, not from the authors' own analysis. The sample contains 85,000 to 100,000 delta-chain clones, 0.98% of them found a single time. The biggest ten clones account for 9% to 10% of the sample.

Vgamma9/Vdelta2+ and Vdelta2-negative gammadelta T cell populations were flow-sorted from peripheral blood mononuclear cells for bulk TCR repertoire analysis. Overall results and qualifications from the work: Because the controlled-infection cohort was small, analysis of inter-individual variability in gammadelta T cell responses was limited. A highly stable polyclonal repertoire over time and infection, with many inter-individual overlapping TCRgamma sequences, was shown by Vgamma9/Vdelta2+ TCR repertoires. Compared with Australian children, Malian children appeared to have Vdelta2-negative gammadelta TCR repertoires that were more clonally expanded, less diverse and less shared. Repeated controlled infections appeared to drive waves of new clonotype selection in Vdelta2-negative, largely Vdelta1+, gammadelta TCR repertoires. Generalizability was limited because the Malian cohort came from a small rural village made up predominantly of one ethnic group.

The sequence joins TRAV36/DV7 to TRDJ1, and 8 junction bases match TRDD3. The TCR comes from a pool of human donors (malaria-infected and uninfected, not separated). The source material was gamma-delta T cells from blood. CDR3 loop: CAVEGFARRNYWGVLRYTDKLIF. The DNA sequence is TGTGCTGTGGAAGGGTTTGCGCGACGAAACTACTGGGGGGTACTTAGGTACACCGATAAACTCATCTTT.